The 18 T cell receptor beta chains below all came from one sample that was sequenced in a study of tumor and adjacent non-tumor tissue in lung cancer. Three rounds of nested PCR, following a modified ARM-PCR protocol, produced the TCRbeta library. TCRdb fed the multiplex PCR reads into MiXCR, producing one record per CDR3 protein. The profile shows more than 45,000 distinct CDR3 sequences, about 68% of them singletons. The template was RNA from unsorted bulk tissue. The normal lung tissue was taken more than 3 cm from the tumor edge. The sample was distant non-tumor lung tissue. These TCRs come from a woman between 65 and 79 years old with non-small cell lung cancer.

In regard to this clonotype: Relative to the germline gene, one junction end is altered; a read error may explain this. This chain connects TRBV4-1 to TRBJ2-7; TRBD1 aligns across 8 bases. This CDR3 has 17 residues. CDR1 and CDR2 (germline): MGHRA, YSYEKL. The chain's CDR3 is CASNQGTELQGAYEQYF. The CDR3 region has the DNA TGCGCCAGCAACCAAGGAACAGAGCTTCAGGGGGCGTACGAGCAATACTTC.

This clonotype was counted many times. The V gene is TRBV6-5, the J gene TRBJ1-2, with D perhaps TRBD1 (5 bases). Germline V lookup: CDR1 MNHEY, CDR2 SVGAGI. This CDR3 has 12 residues. V lost 6 bases to trimming and J lost 7 bases, with 12 bases between them. The CDR3 sequence is CASRQGVFGYTF. The CDR3 DNA follows: TGTGCCAGCAGACAAGGGGTATTTGGCTACACCTTC.

The table lists this clonotype with many counts. The genes are TRBV20-1 and TRBJ2-2; D assignment may be TRBD1 or TRBD2 (5 bases each). V lost 8 bases and J lost 0, with 10 bases in between. Looked up from germline, CDR1 is DFQATT and CDR2 is SNEGSKA (reference sequence). The CDR3 runs 13 residues. CDR3 protein: CSSGPTNTGELFF. The CDR3 DNA sequence: TGCAGTTCGGGACCTACGAACACCGGGGAGCTGTTTTTT.

About this clonotype itself: Sequence at one end of the junction differs from germline and may be a read error. The J gene is TRBJ2-7, the V gene TRBV11-1, with TRBD2 matching over 8 bases. The J call is doubtful: the DNA matches TRBJ2-1 better. The V gene's germline CDR1 is SGHAT and CDR2 FQDESV (reference sequence). The CDR3 totals 12 residues. The chain's CDR3 is CASGLAGYEQFF. The CDR3 DNA sequence: TGTGCCAGCGGCTTAGCGGGATACGAGCAGTTCTTC.

On this clonotype itself: Being one base from a much bigger clone, this may be a read error. The chain links TRBV6-5 to TRBJ1-4; no clear D. The CDR3 covers 14 residues. Germline CDR1 reads MNHEY; CDR2 reads SVGAGI. As DNA, the CDR3 is TGTACCAGCAGTTACCGGGGTACGGATGAAAAACTGCTTTTT. As protein: CTSSYRGTDEKLLF.

Details on this clonotype: The junction departs from germline at one end; a sequencing error may be responsible. This rearrangement joins TRBV11-3 to TRBJ2-1; TRBD2 is a possible D gene (6 bases). This CDR3 is 16 amino acids long. Germline values: CDR1 SGHNT, CDR2 YENEEA. CDR3 DNA: TGCCCCAGCAGCTTAGGCGGGAACAATGAGGCGAATGAGCAGTTCTTC. Protein: CPSSLGGNNEANEQFF.

This clonotype was counted only a few times. It is likely a read error, because the conserved phenylalanine at the end of the CDR3 is missing. For the CDR3, the DNA is TGTCCCAGCAGCCCCTCCTACGAGCAGTACTAC. Its translation is CPSSPSYEQYY. The rearrangement uses TRBV6-2 or TRBV6-3 and TRBJ2-7; no clear D gene. Germline V gene lookup returns CDR1 MNHEY and CDR2 SVGEGT. This CDR3 is 11 amino acids long.

In the case of this clonotype: One base away lies a much larger clone, so this may be a sequencing read error. This rearrangement joins TRBV20-1 to TRBJ1-2; D is undetermined. The CDR3 extends over 11 amino acids. Germline V CDR1 and CDR2: DFQATT, SNEGSKA (reference sequence). DNA for the CDR3: TGCAATGCCGCGACTGAATATGGCTACACCTTC. Protein product: CNAATEYGYTF.

In DNA form, the CDR3 reads TGTACTAGCAGCCAGACGTACTCAGAGACCCAGTACTTC. As protein: CTSSQTYSETQYF. V usage is TRBV5-4 and J usage is TRBJ2-5; a possible D gene is TRBD2 (6 bases). Germline loops: CDR1 SGHNT, CDR2 YYREEE (reference sequence). The CDR3 is 13 residues long.

This clonotype came up once. J is TRBJ1-1 and V is TRBV6-1; D possibly corresponds to TRBD1 (5 bases). In germline, CDR1 is MNHNS, CDR2 SASEGT. The CDR3 loop spans 15 amino acids. V was cut by 10 bases and J by 1 base, with 19 bases left in between. The CDR3 spells CANIRWGTTNTEAFF. The CDR3 DNA follows: TGTGCCAACATTCGATGGGGGACCACGAACACTGAAGCTTTCTTT.

The chain has TRBV12-3 or TRBV12-4 and TRBJ2-7, with 9 bases lining up with TRBD1. The CDR3 contains 15 residues. The CDR3 sequence: CVGSSNRGPNYEQYF. The CDR3 DNA reads as TGTGTCGGCAGCTCTAACAGGGGGCCCAACTACGAGCAGTACTTC.

This clonotype appeared many times. The chain combines TRBV10-3 with TRBJ2-5, with D possibly matching TRBD2 (6 bases). The germline V gene encodes CDR1 ENHRY and CDR2 SYGVKD. The V end lost 4 bases, the J end lost 4 bases, and 16 bases lay between the germline ends. The CDR3 is 15 amino acids. The CDR3 nucleotides are TGTGCCATCAGTGCAGCTCTGACTAGTATAGAGACCCAGTACTTC. As protein: CAISAALTSIETQYF.

Points on this clonotype: Lacking the conserved final phenylalanine or tryptophan, this CDR3 likely reflects a read error. The DNA is omitted, as the CDR3 cannot be located on it reliably, and the CDR3 follows TCRdb's listing. The CDR3 reads CASSDIGRGRTRL. The chain carries TRBV2 and TRBJ2-5; the table's D call of TRBD1 was not tested on the DNA. With termini counted, the CDR3 has 13 amino acids. From germline, CDR1 is SNHLY and CDR2 FYNNEI.

As regards this clonotype: A junction end diverges from the germline sequence, so it may reflect a read error. The chain is built from TRBV14 and TRBJ2-1; a possible D gene is TRBD2 (5 bases). Germline V CDR1 and CDR2: SGHDN, FVKESK. The CDR3 is made up of 15 amino acids. CDR3 sequence reads: CASNQVQVGAGEQFF. Here the CDR3 DNA reads TGTGCCAGCAACCAAGTCCAAGTGGGAGCCGGGGAGCAGTTCTTC.

This clonotype was detected ten times or more. This chain connects TRBV6-1 to TRBJ1-2; D remains unclear. The germline V and J ends were trimmed by 3 bases and 4 bases, with 12 bases remaining between them. This CDR3 is 14 amino acids long. Per germline, CDR1 MNHNS and CDR2 SASEGT. CDR3 bases: TGTGCCAGCAGTGAGGAACCACGGAGCTATGGCTACACCTTC. Protein: CASSEEPRSYGYTF.

Turning to this clonotype: The junction departs from the called germline gene at one end, perhaps through a read error. The V gene is TRBV28, the J gene TRBJ2-5; no clear D gene. The CDR3 runs 15 residues. The V gene's germline CDR1 is MDHEN and CDR2 SYDVKM. CDR3 region: CVSSAPLHGKEIQYF. Here the CDR3 DNA reads TGTGTCAGCAGTGCCCCCCTACATGGGAAAGAGATCCAGTACTTC.

Many counts were recorded for this clonotype. The chain carries TRBV4-2 and TRBJ2-6; TRBD2 matches at 7 bases. The V gene end was trimmed by 1 base and the J gene end by 1 base; junction bases not matched to a gene: 10. The CDR3 has 19 amino acids. The germline V gene has CDR1 LGHNA and CDR2 YNFKEQ. CDR3 region: CASSQGGGGWLSGANVLTF. As DNA, the CDR3 is TGTGCCAGCAGCCAAGGTGGGGGGGGTTGGTTATCTGGGGCCAACGTCCTGACTTTC.

This clonotype was recorded only once. A much larger clone sits a single nucleotide away, making a read error possible. The chain links TRBV5-4 to TRBJ1-3; D is unclear. Germline V gene data show CDR1 as SGHNT and CDR2 as YYREEE (reference sequence). The V end was cut by 0 bases, the J end by 0 bases, with 13 bases between. The CDR3 runs to 17 residues. CDR3 bases: TGTGCCAGCAGCTTGGATTCAGTCATTACCTCTGGAAACACCATATATTTT. Its translation is CASSLDSVITSGNTIYF.